This T cell receptor (beta chain) was recovered during a study of blood T cell repertoires in COVID-19. Overall study context: The samples span acute and convalescent COVID-19 from the United States, Italy and Spain. PBMCs, B-cell-depleted T cells, or T cells were the source of the cDNA or gDNA that made up the material.

Trimming shortened V by 3 bases and J by 5 bases, and 16 bases separated the two germline ends. The CDR3 runs to 15 residues. CDR1 MNHEY and CDR2 SMNVEV come from the germline V gene (reference sequence). Under the authors' procedure: How many nucleated cells were present was estimated from reference gene primer amplification. Using immunoSEQ multiplex PCR, the repertoire was profiled, and TCRdb retains in-frame clones only, with some absent. V and J calls and clone size are given by that table; D and trimming were obtained from the DNA. The repertoire includes under 250,000 clones, approximately 87% of them detected once, and 6.2% sits in the top ten.

The rearrangement links TRBV27 to TRBJ2-5, with D maybe TRBD2 (5 bases). This TCR was recovered from a man between 60 and 70 years old with acute or convalescent COVID-19. The source material was peripheral blood. As DNA, the CDR3 is TGTGCCAGCAGTTTTGTGAGGGTTAGCGCGGAGACCCAGTACTTC. Translation: CASSFVRVSAETQYF.